The present TCR beta chain was sequenced within a study of OX40 agonist ivuxolimab in advanced cancers. Study summary: Those treated in dose escalation had hepatocellular carcinoma, melanoma, renal cell cancer or head and neck cancer.

TCRdb keeps only in-frame clones here, not all; method: immunoSEQ multiplex PCR. This table holds tens of thousands of clones, about 81% found once. This clone was counted only a few times. Here the sequenced sample was CD4+ or CD8+ T cells sorted from blood, taken in a trial of the OX40 agonist ivuxolimab. The source of this sequence is an adult with an advanced solid tumor such as melanoma, head and neck, liver or kidney cancer.

The CDR3: CASSPLDGSYEQYF. The CDR3 DNA sequence: TGTGCCAGCAGCCCTCTGGACGGATCCTACGAGCAGTACTTC. This chain joins TRBV7-6 and TRBJ2-7, with no clear D. The CDR3 length is 14 residues. V lost 5 bases to trimming and J lost 1 base, with 12 bases between them. Germline-derived CDR1 and CDR2 are SGHVS and FNYEAQ. Supplemented by reference TRBV7-6 and TRBJ2-7, the full variable domain reads GAGVSQSPRYKVTKRGQDVALRCDPISGHVSLYWYRQALGQGPEFLTYFNYEAQQDKSGLPNDRFSAERPEGSISTLTIQRTEQRDSAMYRCASSPLDGSYEQYFGPGTRLTVT.